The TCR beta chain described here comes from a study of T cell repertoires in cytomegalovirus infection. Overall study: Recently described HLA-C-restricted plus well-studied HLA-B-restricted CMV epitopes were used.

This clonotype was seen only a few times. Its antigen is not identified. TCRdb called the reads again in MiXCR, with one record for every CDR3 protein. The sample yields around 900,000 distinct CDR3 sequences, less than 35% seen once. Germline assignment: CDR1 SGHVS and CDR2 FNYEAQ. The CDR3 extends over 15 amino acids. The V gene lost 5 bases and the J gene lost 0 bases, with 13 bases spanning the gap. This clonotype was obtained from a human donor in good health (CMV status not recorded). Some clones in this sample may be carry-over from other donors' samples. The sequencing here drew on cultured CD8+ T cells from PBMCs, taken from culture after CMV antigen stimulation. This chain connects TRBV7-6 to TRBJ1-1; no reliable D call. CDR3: CASSPDGNMNTEAFF. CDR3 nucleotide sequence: TGTGCCAGCAGCCCCGACGGGAACATGAACACTGAAGCTTTCTTT.